A single sample gave rise to the 6 T cell receptor beta chains below, sequenced in a study of early T cells in non-severe SARS-CoV-2 infection. Each CDR3 protein gets one entry after TCRdb re-called the 5' RACE reads with MiXCR. The sample lists around 67,000 distinct CDR3 sequences, about 10% occurring once. This material consisted of whole blood, taken at baseline. These receptor sequences come from an adult who was a healthcare worker with PCR-confirmed SARS-CoV-2 infection or an uninfected control (not recorded which).

This clonotype was counted only a few times. The V gene is TRBV4-1, the J gene TRBJ2-7; possible D gene TRBD2, 5 bases. Per germline, CDR1 MGHRA and CDR2 YSYEKL. V lost 2 bases to trimming and J lost 3 bases, with 11 bases between them. There are 14 residues in the CDR3. The CDR3 region has the DNA TGCGCCAGCAGCCAACGTACCGGGATCTACGAGCAGTACTTC. Translating gives CASSQRTGIYEQYF.

The sample holds a few counts of this clonotype. The chain joins TRBV20-1 to TRBJ2-1; D remains unclear. Germline CDR1 DFQATT, CDR2 SNEGSKA (reference sequence). Trimming pared 5 bases from V and 6 bases from J, leaving 14 bases between. The CDR3 is made up of 13 amino acids. CDR3 amino acids: CSASYPSINEQFF. CDR3 coding DNA: TGCAGTGCTTCCTACCCATCAATCAATGAGCAGTTCTTC.

This clonotype was recorded at least ten times. This chain links TRBV29-1 with TRBJ2-7, with D perhaps TRBD1 (5 bases). This CDR3 spans 12 amino acids. Trimming removed 7 bases at V and 2 bases at J, with 12 bases between. The germline CDR1 and CDR2 sequences are SQVTM and ANQGSEA. The CDR3 protein is CSGLTGPYEQYF. CDR3 sequence (DNA): TGCAGCGGGCTTACAGGTCCCTACGAGCAGTACTTC.

This clonotype has at least ten counts. The chain employs TRBV4-1 and TRBJ2-1, with 7 bases matching TRBD1. This CDR3 has 18 amino acids. Germline V gene sequence: CDR1 MGHRA, CDR2 YSYEKL. Losses at the gene ends were 4 bases for V and 2 bases for J; bases not matched to a gene: 14. The CDR3 spells CASSPIRGGKFTYNEQFF. The CDR3 nucleotides are TGCGCCAGCAGCCCTATCAGAGGGGGCAAGTTTACCTACAATGAGCAGTTCTTC.

In this sample, this clonotype turned up many times. The chain links TRBV6-1 to TRBJ2-5; no reliable D call. The CDR3 length is 15 residues. V was clipped by 0 bases and J by 5 bases, with 13 bases between them. CDR1 is MNHNS and CDR2 is SASEGT in the germline V gene. CDR3 coding DNA: TGTGCCAGCAGTGAAGCGGTAGAGGCATACGAGACCCAGTACTTC. Translated, it gives CASSEAVEAYETQYF.

This clonotype was counted at least ten times. The chain combines TRBV21-1 with TRBJ1-4. TRBV21-1 is reported as a pseudogene. CDR3 length: 15 amino acids. The CDR3 nucleotides read TGTGCCAGCAGCAATCAGCGGGGGACTAATGAAAAACTGTTTTTT. This translates into CASSNQRGTNEKLFF.